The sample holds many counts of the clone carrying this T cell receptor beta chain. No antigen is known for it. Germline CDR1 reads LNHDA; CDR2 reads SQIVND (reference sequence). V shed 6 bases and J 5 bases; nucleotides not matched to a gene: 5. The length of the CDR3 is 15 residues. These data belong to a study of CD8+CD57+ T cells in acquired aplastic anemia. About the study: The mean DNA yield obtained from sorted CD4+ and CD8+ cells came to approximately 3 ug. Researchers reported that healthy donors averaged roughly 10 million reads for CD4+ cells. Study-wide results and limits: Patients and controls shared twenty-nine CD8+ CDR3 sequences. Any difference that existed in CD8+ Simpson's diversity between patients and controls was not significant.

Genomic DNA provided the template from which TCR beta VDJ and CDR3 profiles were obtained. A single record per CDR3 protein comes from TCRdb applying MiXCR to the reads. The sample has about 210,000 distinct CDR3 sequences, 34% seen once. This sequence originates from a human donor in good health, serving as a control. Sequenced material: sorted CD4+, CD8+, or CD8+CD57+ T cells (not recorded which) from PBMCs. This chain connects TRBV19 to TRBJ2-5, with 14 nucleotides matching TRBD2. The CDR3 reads CASSWGLAGAETQYF. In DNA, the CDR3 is TGTGCCAGTAGCTGGGGACTAGCGGGAGCGGAGACCCAGTACTTC.